The sequence of this TCR beta chain was determined in a study of cytomegalovirus exposure and HLA in healthy donors. Use of 60 Vbeta and 13 Jbeta primers characterized the PCR. TCRdb's copy holds only in-frame clones and misses some; the assay was immunoSEQ multiplex PCR. This sample contains 70,000 to 75,000 clones. V dropped 0 bases and J dropped 5 bases, with 12 bases sitting between them. Germline V CDR1 and CDR2: SGHRS, YFSETQ. This CDR3 is built from 15 residues. This receptor was taken from a female donor in good health and CMV-seropositive. The chain joins TRBV5-1 to TRBJ2-1, with D possibly being TRBD2 (6 bases). The sequenced material came from PBMCs. The CDR3 sequence: CASSLEGGRNNEQFF. CDR3 in DNA: TGCGCCAGCAGCTTGGAGGGAGGCCGAAACAATGAGCAGTTCTTC.